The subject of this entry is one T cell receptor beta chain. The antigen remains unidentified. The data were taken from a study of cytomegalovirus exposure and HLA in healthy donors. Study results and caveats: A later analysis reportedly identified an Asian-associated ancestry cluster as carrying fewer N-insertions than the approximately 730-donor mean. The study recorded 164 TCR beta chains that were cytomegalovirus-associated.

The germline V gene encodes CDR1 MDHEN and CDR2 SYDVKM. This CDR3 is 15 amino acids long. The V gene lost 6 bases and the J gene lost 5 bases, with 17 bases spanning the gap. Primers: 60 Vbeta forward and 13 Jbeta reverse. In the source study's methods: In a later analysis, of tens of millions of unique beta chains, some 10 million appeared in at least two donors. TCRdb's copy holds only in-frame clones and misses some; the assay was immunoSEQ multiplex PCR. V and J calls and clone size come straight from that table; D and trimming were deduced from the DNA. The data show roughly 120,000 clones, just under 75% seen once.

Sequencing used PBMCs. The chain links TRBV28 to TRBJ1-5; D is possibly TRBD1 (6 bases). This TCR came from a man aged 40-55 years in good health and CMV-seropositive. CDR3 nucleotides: TGTGCCAGCAGCCCCCGTCCAGGGGAACATCAGCCCCAGCATTTT. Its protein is CASSPRPGEHQPQHF.